This TCR beta chain came from a study of metastatic and nonmetastatic thyroid tumors. About the study: Repertoires of blood and of tissue (tumor or nodule) from malignant and benign thyroid patients were compared. Regarding the study as a whole: A significant increase in TCR beta diversity was reportedly seen in malignant thyroid tumors relative to benign nodules, in blood and tumor.

With regard to this clone: Its antigen is as yet unknown.

All patients reached thyroid surgery having received no treatment beforehand. Authors' analysis steps: CDR3 was compared across clinicopathological groups, and the resulting differences were used to build a distant-metastasis classifier for papillary thyroid cancer. TCRdb re-clonotyped the PCR reads via MiXCR. None of the V and J calls come from the authors' own analysis; TCRdb made them. The sample contains roughly 50,000 clones, around 20% of which appear only once. Material: blood. The origin of this receptor is a male donor with papillary thyroid cancer or a benign thyroid nodule (not recorded which). Some clones in this sample may be carry-over from other donors' samples.

The CDR3 coding sequence is TGCAGTGCTCGTCCCGGGACTAGCGGGGGCCGTGACCAAGAGACCCAGTACTTC. Its protein is CSARPGTSGGRDQETQYF. The rearrangement uses TRBV20-1 and TRBJ2-5; 14 bases map to TRBD2. The CDR3 has 18 residues. The germline CDR1 and CDR2 sequences are DFQATT and SNEGSKA (reference sequence). V shed 5 bases, J shed 0 bases, and the junction held 11 bases outside the gene matches.